The entry that follows covers one T cell receptor (beta chain) sequence. As yet, its antigen is unknown. The junction departs from the called germline gene at one end, perhaps through a read error. This specimen comes from a study of blood T cells in healthy people across ages. Points from the study as a whole: A roughly linear age-dependent decrease characterized TCR beta diversity per million T cells.

Next came a second PCR, run for about 6 to 12 cycles, which used a sample-barcoded 5' primer along with a J-beta primer mix. TCRdb analysed the 5' RACE reads with MiXCR anew, one entry per CDR3 protein. The table includes about 620,000 distinct CDR3 sequences, under 25% detected once. The CDR3 has 23 amino acids. Germline V gives CDR1 SGHVS, CDR2 FNYEAQ. The material sequenced was blood. The sequence was collected from a man aged 70 or older in good health. This chain uses TRBV7-6 with TRBJ2-1; TRBD2 matches 14 bases. Here the CDR3 DNA reads TGTGCCAGCAGCGTAGCAGCCATCCCCCCGGGACTAGCGGGAGTGAAGACTGACAATGAGCAGTTCTTC. It encodes CASSVAAIPPGLAGVKTDNEQFF.